The 7 T cell receptor beta chains below all came from one sample that was sequenced in a study of technical replicates of blood from a few donors. Repertoires were generated with immunoSEQ multiplex PCR, while TCRdb's copy carries only in-frame clones and drops some. The table has about 71,000 clones, approximately 90% seen once; the top ten hold 3.5% to 5%. The sample consisted of PBMCs. The receptor source for this set is a human donor in good health. Some clones in this sample may be carry-over from other donors' samples.

This chain uses TRBV9 with TRBJ2-1; 10 bases agree with TRBD2. Germline trimming cut 6 bases from V and 8 bases from J; bases unmatched to any gene: 11. Germline CDR1 and CDR2: SGDLS and YYNGEE. The length of the CDR3 is 15 residues. The CDR3 loop is CASTVASGRGYEQFF. In DNA, the CDR3 is TGTGCCAGCACCGTCGCAAGCGGGAGGGGCTATGAGCAGTTCTTC.

CDR3 nucleotides: TGCGCCAGCAGCCGGGCAGCCTCTGGAAACACCATATATTTT. It translates to CASSRAASGNTIYF. V usage is TRBV4-3 and J usage is TRBJ1-3; D remains unclear. Trimming shortened V by 4 bases and J by 0 bases, and 7 bases separated the two germline ends. Germline V gene lookup returns CDR1 LGHNA and CDR2 YSLEER. The CDR3 is 14 amino acids.

The chain employs TRBV9 and TRBJ2-1, with 10 bases matching TRBD2. Looked up from germline, CDR1 is SGDLS and CDR2 is YYNGEE. V was clipped by 0 bases and J by 8 bases; unmatched bases: 8. This CDR3 has 16 residues. This CDR3 is CASSVVEASGSDEQFF. CDR3 bases: TGTGCCAGCAGCGTAGTCGAGGCTAGCGGGAGCGATGAGCAGTTCTTC.

The J gene is TRBJ2-7, the V gene TRBV30; 10 bases map to TRBD1. V trimming: 0 bases; J trimming: 3 bases; junction bases outside the gene matches: 5. Per germline, CDR1 GTSNPN and CDR2 SVGIG (reference sequence). The CDR3 loop spans 15 amino acids. CDR3 amino acids: CAWSVGTGVVYEQYF. Here the CDR3 DNA reads TGTGCCTGGAGTGTTGGGACAGGGGTAGTCTACGAGCAGTACTTC.

The V and J genes are TRBV7-9 and TRBJ1-1, with D tentatively TRBD1 (6 bases). V lost 5 bases and J 1 base, leaving 14 bases between the germline ends. Germline V gene lookup returns CDR1 SEHNR and CDR2 FQNEAQ (reference sequence). This CDR3 comprises 15 residues. The CDR3 region is CASSPIRGSNTEAFF. The DNA for the CDR3 is TGTGCCAGCAGCCCAATCAGGGGTTCGAACACTGAAGCTTTCTTT.

This clone was recorded only once. The rearrangement joins TRBV25-1 to TRBJ1-6, with no clear D. The germline V gene has CDR1 MGHDK and CDR2 SYGVNS. V shed 6 bases and J shed 7 bases, with 7 bases lying between them. CDR3 length: 12 residues. The CDR3, as DNA: TGTGCCAGCAGGAGTGAAAATTCACCCCTCCACTTT. It translates to CASRSENSPLHF.

This clone appeared a single time. This rearrangement joins TRBV11-2 to TRBJ2-7; TRBD1 matches at 11 bases. CDR1 and CDR2 from the germline V gene are SGHAT and FQNNGV. The CDR3 is 14 amino acids. Trimming took 5 bases from V and 6 from J; bases not matched to a gene: 6. The CDR3 reads CASSPGTGGFEQYF. DNA of the CDR3: TGTGCCAGCAGCCCCGGGACAGGGGGTTTCGAGCAGTACTTC.